A single sample gave rise to the 3 T cell receptor beta chains below, sequenced in a study of blood T cells in healthy people across ages. Using a J-beta primer mix together with a sample-barcoded 5' primer, a second PCR was run for roughly 7 to 12 cycles. TCRdb passed the 5' RACE reads through MiXCR, listing each CDR3 protein once. The sample includes 700,000 to 850,000 distinct CDR3 sequences, approximately 35% of them seen just once. Input material: blood. Receptors originate from a man between 18 and 35 years old in good health.

As to this clonotype: The junction differs from germline at one of its ends, possibly a read error. The gene calls are TRBV7-2 and TRBJ1-1; no definite D call. This CDR3 is built from 16 residues. Germline CDR1 and CDR2: SGHTA and FQGNSA. The CDR3 protein is CVSSLSRELINTEAFF. The CDR3 nucleotides are TGTGTCAGCAGCTTATCGAGGGAGCTCATCAACACTGAAGCTTTCTTT.

The V and J genes are TRBV19 and TRBJ1-1; TRBD1 is a possible D gene (5 bases). V gave up 0 bases and J gave up 4 bases, with 9 bases separating them. This CDR3 comprises 14 residues. Germline V CDR1 and CDR2: LNHDA, SQIVND (reference sequence). The CDR3 loop reads CASSIDGGSTEAFF. The CDR3 coding sequence is TGTGCCAGTAGTATAGACGGGGGGAGCACTGAAGCTTTCTTT.

This clonotype showed up just a few times. A much larger clone sits a single nucleotide away, making a read error possible. The V and J genes are TRBV20-1 and TRBJ2-3; D not certain. V was pared by 7 bases and J by 0 bases, with 5 bases between. The CDR3 is made up of 11 amino acids. Germline CDR1 reads DFQATT; CDR2 reads SNEGSKA (reference sequence). DNA for the CDR3: TGCAGTGGTCAAAGCACAGATACGCAGTATTTT. Its protein is CSGQSTDTQYF.